Listed here is a single TCR beta chain. Its antigen target is currently unknown. Base quality data are lacking; no much larger clone is found one base away. This record comes from a study of shared clonotypes between healthy human individuals (dated by TCRdb to the early 2020s). About the full investigation: A few men and a couple of women, aged 18 to 49 years, made up the cohort. For each donor, CD4 naive and CD4 memory were each given three plates, CD8 naive was given two plates, and CD8 memory was given one plate. To estimate repertoire size and how much clonotypes are shared between individuals, the study performed deep sequencing of blood TCR repertoires from about five healthy adults. Different laboratories and diverse techniques were used to prepare libraries and sequence TCR repertoires, to increase sequencing depth and limit assay-specific biases. Leukapheresis yielded between about 0.85 and 9 billion PBMCs per donor. The paper's findings and limits, for the study overall: Sampling was restricted to blood, and TCR repertoires in tissue are likely to differ from TCR repertoires in blood. The genetic and exposure-history diversity represented was limited by the small number of donors. Pairwise subsampling indicated that sequencing depth was expected to affect the degree of clonotype sharing among donors. When a handful of donors were compared, the shared fraction of clonotypes was 5% to 6.5% for naive CD4, 3.5% for naive CD8, 2% to 2.5% for memory CD4, and 0.35% to 0.4% for memory CD8. Estimated clonotype richness was generally larger for naive than for memory subsets. Rarefaction of sorted-subset datasets indicated incomplete sequencing despite the large sequencing depth. Higher generation probabilities were observed for clonotypes shared by all four sorted-subset donors than for non-shared clonotypes.

TCR CDR3 regions were amplified from genomic DNA by multiplex PCR using the deep immunoSEQ assay. For each cell subset, the extracted genomic DNA was distributed evenly across all wells of several immunoSEQ 96-well plates, and each plate served as one replicate. For sorted subsets, roughly 190 ng of genomic DNA, equivalent to some 30,000 T cell genomes, went into each replicate PCR. Purified libraries were measured with a Qubit 3.0 fluorometer, size-checked on a Bioanalyzer 2100, and measured again with the KAPA Library Quantification kit. Every immunoSEQ 96-well plate was sequenced on a dedicated single-read 150-cycle Illumina NextSeq 550 flow cell. The authors' pipeline ran thus. Because the immunoSEQ output included only junctional sequences and no quality scores, the filtering could not be the same as the filtering used for full-length reads. To assign V/J genes and CDR3, sequences were annotated against IMGT germline references using PyIR, a Python wrapper for IgBLAST v1.9. Reads were filtered out if the reads had weak V/J assignments (E-value above 1e-6), no CDR3, stop codons, out-of-frame junctions, or ambiguous translated residues. A V3J clonotype was defined by an identical inferred V gene, J gene, and CDR3 amino acid sequence. Percentage overlap between repertoires was computed as shared unique clonotypes divided by the size of the smaller repertoire. RTK rarefaction, the Chao1 estimator, and Recon v2.1 estimates of unobserved clonotypes were used to assess repertoire richness. Generation probabilities were computed with OLGA for all TCRbeta clonotypes obtained by the gDNA method from four donors. TCRdb obtained this table from immuneACCESS and retained in-frame rearrangements with V and J assigned. These tables miss some clones; where compared with another copy, unresolved V genes account for less than half of the shortfall, and the remainder is unexplained. V and J calls and clone size are as listed in that table; D and trimming were resolved from the DNA. The sample yields fewer than 850,000 clones; less than 95% were counted once. The ten largest make up about a third of the sample.

The donors were healthy, HIV-negative adults who had no recently reported acute infections or vaccinations. Only Caucasian adults living in Nashville, Tennessee, USA were represented among the donors. CD8 memory samples consisted of magnetically selected CD45RO+ cells combined with CCR7-negative CD45RA+ effector memory (TemRA) cells. Blood was collected by leukapheresis, and PBMCs were isolated by Ficoll-Histopaque density gradient centrifugation and then cryopreserved in liquid nitrogen vapor phase. Analytical flow cytometry was used to check the purity and quantity of each magnetically sorted T cell population. From each sorted fraction, genomic DNA was isolated and quantified by UV absorbance on a Nanodrop 2000c. Sample: memory CD8+ T cells from PBMCs. The cell subset or site label, as the study defines it: CD45RO+ cells pooled with CCR7-negative TemRA cells. The sequence came from a man aged 18-30 years in good health. Some clones in this sample may be carry-over from other donors' samples.

The base sequence is TGTGCCAGCAGAAAAATAGCGGGAGGGGCCTACGAGCAGTACTTC. It codes for CASRKIAGGAYEQYF. The rearrangement joined TRBV28 to TRBJ2-7; the junction holds 11 bases that match TRBD2. Ends trimmed: V by 6 bases, J by 2 bases; bases unmatched to a gene: 6. CDR1 and CDR2 (MDHEN, SYDVKM) derive from the germline V gene. Reading from cysteine to phenylalanine, the CDR3 counts 15 amino acids. Only the CDR3 DNA stays, 45 bases, in frame from base 1.